This is a list of T cell receptor beta chains from one sample in a study of T cells in Graves' hyperthyroidism and ophthalmopathy. TCRdb analysed the multiplex PCR reads with MiXCR anew, one entry per CDR3 protein. The repertoire holds about 560,000 distinct CDR3 sequences, with approximately 14% as singletons. Sequencing was performed on blood. The receptor source for this set is a woman younger than 45 with Graves' hyperthyroidism. CDR3s include the opening cysteine and the closing phenylalanine or tryptophan. The order of the fields is clone size, V gene, D gene, J gene, CDR3 length, CDR3 protein, CDR3 DNA. A D gene is named only where the DNA matches it firmly. Not all rows give a size; the values are once, few, many and, for expanded clones, a class.

clone size: many; V gene: TRBV20-1; D gene: TRBD2; J gene: TRBJ2-1; CDR3 length: 17; CDR3 protein: CSARDPLAGDYRNEQFF; CDR3 DNA: TGCAGTGCTAGAGATCCCCTAGCGGGAGACTATCGAAATGAGCAGTTCTTC
clone size: few; V gene: TRBV20-1; D gene: -; J gene: TRBJ2-2; CDR3 length: 16; CDR3 protein: CSARETWREDTGELFF; CDR3 DNA: TGCAGTGCTAGAGAGACGTGGAGGGAGGACACCGGGGAGCTGTTTTTT
clone size: many; V gene: TRBV6-2/TRBV6-3; D gene: -; J gene: TRBJ2-5; CDR3 length: 15; CDR3 protein: CASSWGETVQETQYF; CDR3 DNA: TGTGCCAGCAGTTGGGGGGAGACGGTCCAAGAGACCCAGTACTTC
clone size: many; V gene: TRBV4-1; D gene: -; J gene: TRBJ2-7; CDR3 length: 13; CDR3 protein: CASSQGDFYEQYF; CDR3 DNA: TGCGCCAGCAGCCAAGGGGACTTTTACGAGCAGTACTTC
clone size: many; V gene: TRBV7-9; D gene: -; J gene: TRBJ2-7; CDR3 length: 13; CDR3 protein: CASSPGTEFEQYF; CDR3 DNA: TGTGCCAGCAGCCCCGGGACGGAGTTCGAGCAGTACTTC
clone size: -; V gene: TRBV19; D gene: TRBD2; J gene: TRBJ2-3; CDR3 length: 15; CDR3 protein: CASSETVAGADTQYF; CDR3 DNA: TGTGCCAGTAGTGAGACAGTTGCGGGGGCAGATACGCAGTATTTT
clone size: many; V gene: TRBV7-3; D gene: TRBD2; J gene: TRBJ2-1; CDR3 length: 16; CDR3 protein: CASSLGLAGDYNEQFF; CDR3 DNA: TGTGCCAGCAGCTTGGGACTAGCGGGAGACTACAATGAGCAGTTCTTC
clone size: few; V gene: TRBV5-1; D gene: -; J gene: TRBJ2-3; CDR3 length: 14; CDR3 protein: CASSPTNAWDAQYF; CDR3 DNA: TGCGCCAGCAGCCCGACGAACGCCTGGGATGCGCAGTATTTT
clone size: -; V gene: TRBV3-1; D gene: -; J gene: TRBJ2-7; CDR3 length: 15; CDR3 protein: CASSQTRRSAYEQYF; CDR3 DNA: TGTGCCAGCAGCCAAACTCGGAGATCGGCCTACGAGCAGTACTTC
clone size: few; V gene: TRBV20-1; D gene: TRBD2; J gene: TRBJ2-2; CDR3 length: 15; CDR3 protein: CSAPAGGVRTGELFF; CDR3 DNA: TGCAGTGCCCCCGCGGGGGGTGTTCGCACCGGGGAGCTGTTTTTT
clone size: few; V gene: TRBV6-2/TRBV6-3; D gene: TRBD2; J gene: TRBJ2-1; CDR3 length: 16; CDR3 protein: CASSSPGGTSGIEQFF; CDR3 DNA: TGTGCCAGCTCCTCACCCGGGGGGACTAGCGGGATTGAGCAGTTCTTC
clone size: -; V gene: TRBV3-1; D gene: TRBD2; J gene: TRBJ2-2; CDR3 length: 16; CDR3 protein: CASSQVLLAGTGELFF; CDR3 DNA: TGTGCCAGCAGCCAAGTCTTACTAGCGGGCACCGGGGAGCTGTTTTTT
clone size: many; V gene: TRBV3-1; D gene: TRBD1; J gene: TRBJ1-2; CDR3 length: 14; CDR3 protein: CASSPDRGLSGYTF; CDR3 DNA: TGTGCCAGCAGCCCAGACAGGGGTCTTTCTGGCTACACCTTC
clone size: many; V gene: TRBV6-1; D gene: TRBD2; J gene: TRBJ2-2; CDR3 length: 17; CDR3 protein: CASSVGLAGAITGELFF; CDR3 DNA: TGTGCCAGCAGTGTTGGGCTAGCGGGAGCGATCACCGGGGAGCTGTTTTTT
clone size: many; V gene: TRBV12-3/TRBV12-4; D gene: TRBD2; J gene: TRBJ2-2; CDR3 length: 16; CDR3 protein: CASITQLAGVTGELFF; CDR3 DNA: TGTGCCAGCATAACACAACTAGCGGGAGTTACCGGGGAGCTGTTTTTT
clone size: many; V gene: TRBV29-1; D gene: -; J gene: TRBJ2-7; CDR3 length: 15; CDR3 protein: CSVEVEGQRSYEQYF; CDR3 DNA: TGCAGCGTTGAAGTAGAGGGACAACGATCCTACGAGCAGTACTTC
clone size: -; V gene: TRBV24-1; D gene: TRBD2; J gene: TRBJ2-2; CDR3 length: 15; CDR3 protein: CATAASGSLAGELFF; CDR3 DNA: TGTGCCACCGCGGCTAGCGGGAGTTTAGCCGGGGAGCTGTTTTTT
clone size: many; V gene: TRBV29-1; D gene: TRBD1; J gene: TRBJ2-5; CDR3 length: 13; CDR3 protein: CSVDAGTEETQYF; CDR3 DNA: TGCAGCGTTGACGCAGGGACAGAAGAGACCCAGTACTTC
clone size: -; V gene: TRBV28; D gene: -; J gene: TRBJ2-7; CDR3 length: 15; CDR3 protein: CASSLGLGGPYEQYF; CDR3 DNA: TGTGCCAGCAGTTTGGGACTAGGGGGCCCCTACGAGCAGTACTTC
clone size: few; V gene: TRBV19; D gene: -; J gene: TRBJ1-1; CDR3 length: 13; CDR3 protein: CASILRGNTEAFF; CDR3 DNA: TGTGCCAGTATCCTAAGGGGGAACACTGAAGCTTTCTTT
clone size: few; V gene: TRBV7-9; D gene: -; J gene: TRBJ1-3; CDR3 length: 16; CDR3 protein: CASSFSSRNSGNTIYF; CDR3 DNA: TGTGCCAGCAGCTTCTCGTCGCGGAACTCTGGAAACACCATATATTTT
clone size: many; V gene: TRBV7-2; D gene: TRBD1; J gene: TRBJ2-1; CDR3 length: 17; CDR3 protein: CASSPRQGVSSYNEQFF; CDR3 DNA: TGTGCCAGCAGCCCCAGACAGGGGGTTAGCTCCTACAATGAGCAGTTCTTC
clone size: many; V gene: TRBV19; D gene: TRBD1; J gene: TRBJ1-1; CDR3 length: 15; CDR3 protein: CASMTTGVMNTEAFF; CDR3 DNA: TGTGCCAGTATGACCACAGGGGTCATGAACACTGAAGCTTTCTTT
clone size: -; V gene: TRBV7-6; D gene: -; J gene: TRBJ2-7; CDR3 length: 13; CDR3 protein: CASSLEVGSEQYF; CDR3 DNA: TGTGCCAGCAGCTTAGAGGTGGGATCCGAGCAGTACTTC
clone size: many; V gene: TRBV30; D gene: -; J gene: TRBJ1-6; CDR3 length: 16; CDR3 protein: CAWSFRLSSYNSPLHF; CDR3 DNA: TGTGCCTGGAGTTTTCGGTTGAGCTCCTATAATTCACCCCTCCACTTT
clone size: many; V gene: TRBV28; D gene: -; J gene: TRBJ2-7; CDR3 length: 14; CDR3 protein: CASSFQQETYEQYF; CDR3 DNA: TGTGCCAGCAGTTTCCAACAGGAGACATACGAGCAGTACTTC
clone size: many; V gene: TRBV20-1; D gene: TRBD2; J gene: TRBJ2-2; CDR3 length: 14; CDR3 protein: CSARRTSGTGELFF; CDR3 DNA: TGCAGTGCTAGACGGACTAGCGGGACCGGGGAGCTGTTTTTT
clone size: few; V gene: TRBV19; D gene: -; J gene: TRBJ2-3; CDR3 length: 16; CDR3 protein: CASSIGIGGEWDTQYF; CDR3 DNA: TGTGCCAGTAGTATAGGGATCGGAGGAGAATGGGATACGCAGTATTTT
clone size: once; V gene: TRBV4-1; D gene: TRBD1; J gene: TRBJ1-5; CDR3 length: 15; CDR3 protein: CASSQGGTGGQPQHF; CDR3 DNA: TGCGCCAGCAGCCAAGGTGGGACAGGGGGTCAGCCCCAGCATTTT
clone size: -; V gene: TRBV9; D gene: -; J gene: TRBJ2-2; CDR3 length: 14; CDR3 protein: CASSVAGWTGELFF; CDR3 DNA: TGTGCCAGCAGCGTAGCCGGATGGACCGGGGAGCTGTTTTTT
clone size: -; V gene: TRBV6-1; D gene: -; J gene: TRBJ2-2; CDR3 length: 12; CDR3 protein: CASRRTAGELFF; CDR3 DNA: TGTGCCAGCAGGAGGACAGCCGGGGAGCTGTTTTTT
clone size: few; V gene: TRBV19; D gene: -; J gene: TRBJ2-3; CDR3 length: 14; CDR3 protein: CASSMSGASDTQYF; CDR3 DNA: TGTGCCAGTAGTATGTCAGGGGCGTCTGATACGCAGTATTTT
clone size: -; V gene: TRBV5-1; D gene: -; J gene: TRBJ2-2; CDR3 length: 16; CDR3 protein: CASSFGGHHYTGELFF; CDR3 DNA: TGCGCCAGCAGCTTTGGAGGGCACCACTACACCGGGGAGCTGTTTTTT
clone size: few; V gene: TRBV20-1; D gene: TRBD1; J gene: TRBJ2-7; CDR3 length: 13; CDR3 protein: CSPDRALVYEQYF; CDR3 DNA: TGCAGTCCCGACAGGGCCTTAGTCTACGAGCAGTACTTC
clone size: many; V gene: TRBV30; D gene: -; J gene: TRBJ2-7; CDR3 length: 12; CDR3 protein: CAWSPYGLEQYF; CDR3 DNA: TGTGCCTGGAGTCCATATGGGCTCGAGCAGTACTTC
clone size: once; V gene: TRBV28; D gene: TRBD2; J gene: TRBJ2-5; CDR3 length: 15; CDR3 protein: CASTLTSGSTGTQYF; CDR3 DNA: TGTGCCAGCACCCTTACTAGCGGATCTACCGGGACCCAGTACTTC
clone size: -; V gene: TRBV20-1; D gene: TRBD1; J gene: TRBJ1-2; CDR3 length: 14; CDR3 protein: CSARTGSSDYGYTF; CDR3 DNA: TGCAGTGCTAGGACAGGGAGTAGTGACTATGGCTACACCTTC
clone size: -; V gene: TRBV3-1; D gene: -; J gene: TRBJ2-7; CDR3 length: 14; CDR3 protein: CASSQDGGPGEQYF; CDR3 DNA: TGTGCCAGCAGCCAAGATGGGGGCCCGGGAGAGCAGTACTTC
clone size: many; V gene: TRBV7-2; D gene: -; J gene: TRBJ1-4; CDR3 length: 15; CDR3 protein: CASSLSGATNEKLFF; CDR3 DNA: TGTGCCAGCAGCTTGTCAGGGGCAACTAATGAAAAACTGTTTTTT
clone size: -; V gene: TRBV10-2; D gene: -; J gene: TRBJ1-1; CDR3 length: 13; CDR3 protein: CASNPGPNTEAFF; CDR3 DNA: TGCGCCAGCAATCCCGGACCTAACACTGAAGCTTTCTTT
clone size: few; V gene: TRBV7-9; D gene: -; J gene: TRBJ2-3; CDR3 length: 17; CDR3 protein: CASSLGPRGKSTDTQYF; CDR3 DNA: TGTGCCAGCAGCTTAGGGCCCAGGGGAAAAAGCACAGATACGCAGTATTTT
clone size: -; V gene: TRBV4-3; D gene: -; J gene: TRBJ2-2; CDR3 length: 15; CDR3 protein: CASSQDQEGTGELFF; CDR3 DNA: TGCGCCAGCAGCCAAGATCAAGAGGGCACCGGGGAGCTGTTTTTT
clone size: few; V gene: TRBV12-3/TRBV12-4; D gene: TRBD2; J gene: TRBJ2-7; CDR3 length: 13; CDR3 protein: CASTDTSAYEQYF; CDR3 DNA: TGTGCCAGCACCGATACTAGCGCCTACGAGCAGTACTTC
clone size: -; V gene: TRBV9; D gene: -; J gene: TRBJ2-7; CDR3 length: 16; CDR3 protein: CASSVGASLSSYEQYF; CDR3 DNA: TGTGCCAGCAGCGTTGGGGCTAGCTTAAGCTCCTACGAGCAGTACTTC
clone size: -; V gene: TRBV10-3; D gene: -; J gene: TRBJ2-5; CDR3 length: 15; CDR3 protein: CAISEASGVGETQYF; CDR3 DNA: TGTGCCATCAGTGAGGCCTCGGGGGTTGGAGAGACCCAGTACTTC
clone size: many; V gene: TRBV4-1; D gene: TRBD2; J gene: TRBJ2-4; CDR3 length: 16; CDR3 protein: CASSQGLAGAKNIQYF; CDR3 DNA: TGCGCCAGCAGCCAAGGTCTAGCGGGAGCCAAAAACATTCAGTACTTC